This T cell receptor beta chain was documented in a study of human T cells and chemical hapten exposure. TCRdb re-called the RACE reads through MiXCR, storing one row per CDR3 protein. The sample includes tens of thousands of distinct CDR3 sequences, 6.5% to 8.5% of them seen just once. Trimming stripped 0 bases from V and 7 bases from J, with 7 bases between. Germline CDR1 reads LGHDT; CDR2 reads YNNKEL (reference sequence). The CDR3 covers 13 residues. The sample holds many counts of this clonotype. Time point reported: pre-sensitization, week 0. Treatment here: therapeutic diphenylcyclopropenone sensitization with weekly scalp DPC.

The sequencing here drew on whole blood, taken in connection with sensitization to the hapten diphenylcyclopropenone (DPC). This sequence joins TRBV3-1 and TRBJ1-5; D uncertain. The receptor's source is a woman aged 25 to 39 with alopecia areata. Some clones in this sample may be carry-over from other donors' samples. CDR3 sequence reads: CASSQDYVQPQHF. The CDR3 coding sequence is TGTGCCAGCAGCCAAGATTACGTCCAGCCCCAGCATTTT. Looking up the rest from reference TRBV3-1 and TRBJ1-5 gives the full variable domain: DTAVSQTPKYLVTQMGNDKSIKCEQNLGHDTMYWYKQDSKKFLKIMFSYNNKELIINETVPNRFSPKSPDKAHLNLHINSLELGDSAVYFCASSQDYVQPQHFGDGTRLSIL.